In this sample, the clone carrying this T cell receptor beta chain is medium-sized. Generated by immunoSEQ multiplex PCR, the TCRdb table keeps only in-frame clones and is missing some. Here the sample spans tens of thousands of clones, about 80% being singletons. CDR3 size: 14 residues. Trimming took 0 bases from V and 6 from J, leaving 10 bases between them. Germline loops: CDR1 SGDLS, CDR2 YYNGEE. The data derive from a study of OX40 agonist ivuxolimab in advanced cancers. The V gene is TRBV9, the J gene TRBJ2-1; D uncertain. The sample consisted of CD4+ or CD8+ T cells sorted from blood, taken in a trial of the OX40 agonist ivuxolimab. The origin of this receptor is an adult with an advanced solid tumor such as melanoma, head and neck, liver or kidney cancer. CDR3 loop: CASSVGGAPNEQFF. Here the CDR3 DNA reads TGTGCCAGCAGCGTAGGTGGAGCACCCAATGAGCAGTTCTTC.